This TCR beta chain was sequenced during a study of shared clonotypes between healthy human individuals (dated by TCRdb to 2018 to 2021). Turning to the overall study: The cohort comprised a couple of women and three men aged 18 to 49 years. The study deeply sequenced blood TCR repertoires of about 5 healthy adults to estimate repertoire size and the extent of clonotype sharing between individuals. Leukapheresis yielded between about 0.94 and 8.9 billion PBMCs per donor. For each donor, three plates each were used for CD4 naive and CD4 memory, two plates were used for CD8 naive, and one plate was used for CD8 memory. Libraries were prepared and TCR repertoires were sequenced by different laboratories using diverse techniques, in order to increase sequencing depth and limit assay-specific biases.

Trimming removed 6 bases from V and 2 bases from J, leaving 8 bases between the germline ends. The CDR3 runs 12 residues from the cysteine to the phenylalanine. Solely the CDR3 DNA is kept, with 36 bases framed from the first base. CDR1 and CDR2 are read off the germline V gene (reference sequence) as MNHNY and SVGAGI. Points on this clone: The specificity of this receptor is unknown. No clone much larger than this one lies a single base away; base qualities are absent.

Results and caveats for the whole study, not just this receptor: Estimated clonotype richness was generally larger for naive than for memory subsets. Pairwise subsampling indicated that sequencing depth was expected to affect the degree of clonotype sharing among donors. Sampling was limited to blood, and TCR repertoires in tissue likely differ from TCR repertoires in blood. Because the study included only a small number of donors, the genetic and exposure-history diversity represented was limited. Sharing across several donors was observed for around 5% of naive CD4, over 3% of naive CD8, 2% to 2.5% of memory CD4, and approximately 0.41% of memory CD8 clonotypes. Incomplete sequencing was indicated by rarefaction of sorted-subset datasets, despite the large sequencing depth. Clonotypes shared by all four sorted-subset donors showed higher generation probabilities than non-shared clonotypes.

Healthy HIV-negative adults with no recently reported acute infections or vaccinations were included as donors. Every donor was a Caucasian adult living in Nashville, Tennessee, USA. CD4+ T cells were enriched through magnetic negative selection, after which naive cells were positively selected on CD45RA and the remaining negative fraction served as the memory subset. Blood was collected by leukapheresis, and PBMCs were isolated by Ficoll-Histopaque density gradient centrifugation and then cryopreserved in liquid nitrogen vapor phase. Purity and quantity of every magnetically sorted T cell population were checked by analytical flow cytometry. Each sorted fraction had its genomic DNA isolated and then quantified by UV absorbance on a Nanodrop 2000c. Using the deep immunoSEQ assay, TCR CDR3 regions were amplified from genomic DNA by multiplex PCR. Extracted genomic DNA from each cell subset was distributed evenly across all wells of several immunoSEQ 96-well plates, and each plate was treated as a replicate. Each replicate PCR for sorted subsets received around 0.2 ug genomic DNA, equal to roughly 30,000 T cell genomes. Purified libraries were quantified with a Qubit 3.0 fluorometer, sized on a Bioanalyzer 2100, and re-quantified with the KAPA Library Quantification kit. Every immunoSEQ 96-well plate was sequenced on a separate single-read 150-cycle Illumina NextSeq 550 flow cell. The published analysis was carried out like this. Because only junctional sequences without quality scores were contained in the immunoSEQ output, filtering matching that applied to full-length reads could not be performed. Sequences were annotated with PyIR, a Python wrapper for IgBLAST v1.9, and V/J genes and CDR3 were assigned using IMGT germline references. Any read was removed if the V/J assignment was weak (E-value above 1e-6), the CDR3 was missing, or the read contained stop codons, out-of-frame junctions, or ambiguous translated residues. V3J clonotypes were defined as sequences sharing an identical inferred V gene, J gene, and CDR3 amino acid sequence. Percentage overlap between repertoires was computed as shared unique clonotypes divided by the size of the smaller repertoire. RTK rarefaction, the Chao1 estimator, and Recon v2.1 estimates of unobserved clonotypes were used to assess repertoire richness. Generation probabilities for all TCRbeta clonotypes obtained by the gDNA method from a handful of donors were computed using OLGA. TCRdb limited this immuneACCESS table to in-frame rearrangements with V and J called. A share of clones is missing; checked studies link under half to unresolved V genes, and the rest is unexplained. The V and J calls and clone size are taken from that table; D and trimming were inferred from the DNA. Counted in this sample were approximately 1.5 million clones; approximately 98.5% of them appeared once. Together, the top ten hold approximately 0.38% of the sample.

The chain employs TRBV6-6 and TRBJ2-7, with the D gene too uncertain to name. This clonotype was obtained from a young man in good health. The sample consisted of naive CD4+ T cells sorted from blood. The cell subset or site label here, explained by the study, means: CD45RA+ positively selected. The CDR3 here reads CASRPEAYEQYF. The nucleotide sequence is given as TGTGCCAGCAGACCAGAGGCCTACGAGCAGTACTTC.